The sequence of this T cell receptor (beta chain) was determined in a study of tumor and adjacent non-tumor tissue in lung cancer. Study context: Patients comprised 12 adenocarcinoma, a couple of squamous cell carcinoma and 1 small cell lung cancer.

The library came from three nested PCR rounds adapted from ARM-PCR protocols. TCRdb re-called the multiplex PCR reads with MiXCR, one entry per CDR3 protein. The profile shows roughly 150,000 distinct CDR3 sequences, approximately 72% of them singletons. Findings and limits, study-wide: TCR diversity was significantly greater in tumor than normal lung tissue.

Germline values: CDR1 SGHNT, CDR2 YYREEE (reference sequence). Trimming removed 0 bases from V and 0 bases from J, with 6 bases in between. This CDR3 region has 14 residues. This clonotype came up many times. Its antigen remains unknown. No cell sorting was done before RNA was extracted from the tissue. This sequence joins TRBV5-4 and TRBJ1-2; D is uncertain. The receptor was derived from a man aged 60 to 75 with small cell lung cancer. Sequenced: lung tumor tissue. CDR3 sequence reads: CASSLGPSNYGYTF. CDR3 nucleotide sequence: TGTGCCAGCAGCTTGGGGCCATCTAACTATGGCTACACCTTC. The variable domain in full, completed from reference TRBV5-4 and TRBJ1-2, reads ETGVTQSPTHLIKTRGQQVTLRCSSQSGHNTVSWYQQALGQGPQFIFQYYREEENGRGNFPPRFSGLQFPNYSSELNVNALELDDSALYLCASSLGPSNYGYTFGSGTRLTVV.